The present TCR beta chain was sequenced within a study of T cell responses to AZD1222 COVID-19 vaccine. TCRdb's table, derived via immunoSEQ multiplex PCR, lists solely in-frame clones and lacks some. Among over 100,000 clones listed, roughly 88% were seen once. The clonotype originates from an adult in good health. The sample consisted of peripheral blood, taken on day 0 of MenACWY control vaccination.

CDR3: CASSAGTGGADTEAFF. CDR3 nucleotide sequence: TGCGCCAGCAGCGCCGGGACAGGGGGGGCCGACACTGAAGCTTTCTTT. J is TRBJ1-1 and V is TRBV5-1, with 11 nucleotides matching TRBD1. J lost 3 bases, V lost 4 bases, and 8 bases had no gene match. In germline, CDR1 is SGHRS, CDR2 YFSETQ. The CDR3 is 16 amino acids.